This T cell receptor beta chain appears in the sequencing data of a study of T cell repertoires in cytomegalovirus infection. At the level of the study: CMV epitopes that were recently identified and HLA-C-restricted were used alongside well-studied HLA-B-restricted ones. Study-wide findings and caveats: Predominance within the ex vivo response was attributable to HLA-C-restricted CMV-specific TCR beta clonotypes. People with CMV and the relevant HLA were identified by cumulative public TCR beta family frequency.

The junction had 9 bases not matched to a gene; V was cut back by 0 bases and J by 6 bases. The germline V gene encodes CDR1 MNHEY and CDR2 SVGAGI. This CDR3 is 16 amino acids long. MiXCR was run by TCRdb on the reads, yielding one entry per CDR3 protein. The table records approximately 110,000 distinct CDR3 sequences, 35% to 50% of them present only once. As for this clonotype: Its antigen is not known.

This TCR was recovered from a human donor in good health (CMV status not recorded). Some clones in this sample may be carry-over from other donors' samples. V usage is TRBV6-5 and J usage is TRBJ1-2; 8 bases map to TRBD1. Sequencing used CD8+ T cells from cultured PBMCs, obtained from culture after CMV antigen stimulation. CDR3 DNA sequence: TGTGCCAGCAGTTACTCGATATCCGGGACAGGCCATGGCTACACCTTC. It yields the protein CASSYSISGTGHGYTF.